This T cell receptor beta chain was recorded in a study of CD8 T cells in Susac syndrome. Findings of the study overall: As the study acknowledged, the number of individuals who were part of its TCR sequencing and HLA analysis was relatively small.

RNA in amounts of roughly 0.5 to 1 ug was reverse transcribed with random hexamers. By means of immunoSEQ multiplex PCR, TCR beta CDR3 spanning 54 Vbeta and 13 Jbeta underwent amplification. TCRdb itself ran the immunoSEQ multiplex PCR reads through MiXCR, one entry per CDR3 protein. Among 150,000 to 200,000 distinct CDR3 sequences listed, about 91% were seen once. The controls were healthy donors who were matched for age and sex. On this clonotype: Antigen: not known.

The TCR originated in a human donor in good health. The specimen was CD4+ T cells from PBMCs.

CDR3 in amino acids: CASSPWDRVNYGYTF. In DNA form, the CDR3 reads TGTGCCAGCTCACCATGGGACAGGGTAAACTATGGCTACACCTTC. The chain couples TRBV18 to TRBJ1-2, with 9 bases fitting TRBD1. CDR3 length: 15 residues. The V gene end was trimmed by 2 bases and the J gene end by 2 bases; junction bases not matched to a gene: 3. The germline CDR1 and CDR2 sequences are KGHSH and LQKENI.